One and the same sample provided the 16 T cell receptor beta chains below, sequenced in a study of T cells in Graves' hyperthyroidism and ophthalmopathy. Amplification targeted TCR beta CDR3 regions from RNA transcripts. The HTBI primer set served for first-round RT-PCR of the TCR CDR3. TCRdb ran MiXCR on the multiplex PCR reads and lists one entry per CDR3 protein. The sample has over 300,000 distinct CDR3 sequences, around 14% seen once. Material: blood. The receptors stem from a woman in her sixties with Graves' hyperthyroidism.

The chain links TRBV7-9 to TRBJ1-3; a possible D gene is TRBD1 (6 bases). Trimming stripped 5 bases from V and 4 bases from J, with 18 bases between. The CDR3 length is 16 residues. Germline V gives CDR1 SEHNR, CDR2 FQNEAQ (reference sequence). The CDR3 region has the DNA TGTGCCAGCAGCCCCCCCTTCCAGGGGTGGGGAAACACCATATATTTT. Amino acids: CASSPPFQGWGNTIYF.

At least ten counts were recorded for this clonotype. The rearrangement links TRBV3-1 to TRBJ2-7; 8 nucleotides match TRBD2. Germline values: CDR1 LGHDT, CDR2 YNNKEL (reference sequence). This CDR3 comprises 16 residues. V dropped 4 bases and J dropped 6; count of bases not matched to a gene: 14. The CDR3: CASSLRGGTVKVEQYF. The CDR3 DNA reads TGTGCCAGCAGCCTCCGGGGGGGGACTGTCAAGGTCGAGCAGTACTTC.

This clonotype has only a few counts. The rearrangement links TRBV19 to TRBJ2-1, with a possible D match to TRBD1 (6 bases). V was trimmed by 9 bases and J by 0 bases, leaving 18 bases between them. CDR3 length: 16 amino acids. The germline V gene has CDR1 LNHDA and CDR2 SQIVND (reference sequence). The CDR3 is CASLGALGTSYNEQFF. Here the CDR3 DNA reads TGTGCCAGCCTGGGGGCCTTGGGTACCTCCTACAATGAGCAGTTCTTC.

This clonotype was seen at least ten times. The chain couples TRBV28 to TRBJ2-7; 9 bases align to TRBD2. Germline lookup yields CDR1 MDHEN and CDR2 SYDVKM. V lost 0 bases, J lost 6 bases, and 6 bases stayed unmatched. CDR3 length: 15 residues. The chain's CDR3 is CASSLWGLARGEQYF. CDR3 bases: TGTGCCAGCAGTTTATGGGGACTAGCAAGGGGCGAGCAGTACTTC.

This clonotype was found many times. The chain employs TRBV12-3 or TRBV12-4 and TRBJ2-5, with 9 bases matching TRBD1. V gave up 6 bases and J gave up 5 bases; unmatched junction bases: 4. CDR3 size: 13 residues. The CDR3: CASRGQGGETQYF. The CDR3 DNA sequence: TGTGCCAGCAGGGGACAGGGCGGGGAGACCCAGTACTTC.

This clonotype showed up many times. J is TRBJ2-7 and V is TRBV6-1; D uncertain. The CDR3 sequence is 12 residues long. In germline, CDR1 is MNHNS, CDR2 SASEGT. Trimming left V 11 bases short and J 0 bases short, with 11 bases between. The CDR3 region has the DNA TGTGCCCACGATGGCATCTCCTACGAGCAGTACTTC. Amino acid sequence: CAHDGISYEQYF.

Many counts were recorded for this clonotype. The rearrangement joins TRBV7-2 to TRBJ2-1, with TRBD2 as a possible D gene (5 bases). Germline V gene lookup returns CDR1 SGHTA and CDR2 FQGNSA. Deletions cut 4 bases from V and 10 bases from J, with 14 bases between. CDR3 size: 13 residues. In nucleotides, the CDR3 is TGTGCCAGCAGCTCTAGGGTTCGAGGGGAGCAGTTCTTC. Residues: CASSSRVRGEQFF.

CDR3 sequence (DNA): TGTGCCAGCAGCTTAGGATTTGACAACAGGGGTTGGAATGGCTACACCTTC. Amino acids: CASSLGFDNRGWNGYTF. The chain carries TRBV7-8 and TRBJ1-2, with TRBD1 matching 7 bases. The CDR3 is 17 residues long. V lost 1 base, J lost 6 bases, and 14 bases stayed unmatched. Germline CDR1 is SGHVS and CDR2 is FQNEAQ.

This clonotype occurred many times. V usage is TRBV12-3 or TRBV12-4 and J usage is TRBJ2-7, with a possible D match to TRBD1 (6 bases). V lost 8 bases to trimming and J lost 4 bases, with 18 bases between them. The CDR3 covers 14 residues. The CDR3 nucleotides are TGTGCCAGCGGAACCCGGGACAAGTTATACGAGCAGTACTTC. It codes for CASGTRDKLYEQYF.

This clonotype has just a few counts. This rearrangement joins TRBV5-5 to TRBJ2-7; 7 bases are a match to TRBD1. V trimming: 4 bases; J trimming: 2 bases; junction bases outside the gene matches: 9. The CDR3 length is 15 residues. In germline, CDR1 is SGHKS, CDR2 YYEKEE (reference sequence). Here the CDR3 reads CASSPLGDRPYEQYF. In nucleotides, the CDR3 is TGTGCCAGCAGCCCCCTAGGGGACAGACCCTACGAGCAGTACTTC.

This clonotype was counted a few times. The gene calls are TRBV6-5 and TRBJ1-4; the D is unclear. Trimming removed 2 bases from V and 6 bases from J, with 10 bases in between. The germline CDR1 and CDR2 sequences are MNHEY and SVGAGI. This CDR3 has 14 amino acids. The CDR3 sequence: CASSYRQADEKLFF. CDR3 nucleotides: TGTGCCAGCAGTTACAGGCAGGCGGATGAAAAACTGTTTTTT.

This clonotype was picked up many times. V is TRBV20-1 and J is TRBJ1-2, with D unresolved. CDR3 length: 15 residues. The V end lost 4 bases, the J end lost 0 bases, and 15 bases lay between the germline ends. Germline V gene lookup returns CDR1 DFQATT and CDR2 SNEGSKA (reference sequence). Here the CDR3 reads CSANPPPGTNYGYTF. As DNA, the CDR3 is TGCAGTGCTAACCCACCCCCCGGTACTAACTATGGCTACACCTTC.

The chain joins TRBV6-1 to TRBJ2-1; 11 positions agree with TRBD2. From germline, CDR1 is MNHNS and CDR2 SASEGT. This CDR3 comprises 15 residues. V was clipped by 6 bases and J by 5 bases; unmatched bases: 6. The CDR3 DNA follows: TGTGCCAGCAGCCCGGGACTAGCGGAAAACAATGAGCAGTTCTTC. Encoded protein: CASSPGLAENNEQFF.

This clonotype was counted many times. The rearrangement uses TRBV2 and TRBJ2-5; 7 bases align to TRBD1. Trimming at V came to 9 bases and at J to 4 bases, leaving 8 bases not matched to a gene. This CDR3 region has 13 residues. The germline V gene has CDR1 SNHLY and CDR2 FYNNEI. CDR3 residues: CASRRAGGETQYF. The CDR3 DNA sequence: TGTGCCAGTCGGCGAGCAGGGGGAGAGACCCAGTACTTC.

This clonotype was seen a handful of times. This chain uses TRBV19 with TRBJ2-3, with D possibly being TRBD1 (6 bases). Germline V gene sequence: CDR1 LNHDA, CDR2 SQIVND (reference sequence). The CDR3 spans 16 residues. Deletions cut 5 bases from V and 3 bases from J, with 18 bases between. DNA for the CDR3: TGTGCCAGTAGTGACTACAGGGTCGAAGTAACAGATACGCAGTATTTT. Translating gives CASSDYRVEVTDTQYF.

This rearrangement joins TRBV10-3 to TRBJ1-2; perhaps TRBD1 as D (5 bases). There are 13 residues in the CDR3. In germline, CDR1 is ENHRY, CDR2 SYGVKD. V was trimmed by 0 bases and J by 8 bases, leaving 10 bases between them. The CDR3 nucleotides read TGTGCCATCAGTGAGTCTCTCAGGGAGGGCTACACCTTC. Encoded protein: CAISESLREGYTF.